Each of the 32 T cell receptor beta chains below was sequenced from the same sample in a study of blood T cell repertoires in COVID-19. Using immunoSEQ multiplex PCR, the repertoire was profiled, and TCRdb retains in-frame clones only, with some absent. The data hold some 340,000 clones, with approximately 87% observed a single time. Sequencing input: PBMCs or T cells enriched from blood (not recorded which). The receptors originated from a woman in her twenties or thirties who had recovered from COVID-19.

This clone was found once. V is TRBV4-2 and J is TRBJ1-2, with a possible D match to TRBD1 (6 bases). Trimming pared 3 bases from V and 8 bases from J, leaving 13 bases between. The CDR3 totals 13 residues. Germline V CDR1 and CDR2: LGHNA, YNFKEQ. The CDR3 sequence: CASSQVTGIGYTF. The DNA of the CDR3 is TGTGCCAGCAGCCAGGTTACAGGGATCGGCTACACCTTC.

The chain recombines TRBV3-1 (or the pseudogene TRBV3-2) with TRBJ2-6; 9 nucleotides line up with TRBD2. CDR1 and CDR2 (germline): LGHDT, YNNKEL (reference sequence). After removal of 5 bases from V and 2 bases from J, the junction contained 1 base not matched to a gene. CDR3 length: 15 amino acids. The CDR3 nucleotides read TGTGCCAGCAGCTCTAGCGGGGCTGGGGCCAACGTCCTGACTTTC. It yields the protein CASSSSGAGANVLTF.

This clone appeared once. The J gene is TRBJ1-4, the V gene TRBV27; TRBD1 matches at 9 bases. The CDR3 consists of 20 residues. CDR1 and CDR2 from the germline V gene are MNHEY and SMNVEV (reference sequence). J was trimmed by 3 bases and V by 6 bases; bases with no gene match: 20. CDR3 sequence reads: CASRQDRGKVVKAPNEKLFF. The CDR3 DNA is TGTGCCAGCAGACAGGACAGGGGTAAAGTGGTTAAGGCGCCTAATGAAAAACTGTTTTTT.

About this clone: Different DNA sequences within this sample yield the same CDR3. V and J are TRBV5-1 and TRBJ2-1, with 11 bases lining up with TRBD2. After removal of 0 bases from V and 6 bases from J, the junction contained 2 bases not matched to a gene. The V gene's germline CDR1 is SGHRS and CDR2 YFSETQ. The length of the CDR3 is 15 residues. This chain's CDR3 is CASSLGLAGGNEQFF. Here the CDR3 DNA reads TGCGCCAGCAGCTTGGGGCTAGCGGGGGGCAATGAGCAGTTCTTC.

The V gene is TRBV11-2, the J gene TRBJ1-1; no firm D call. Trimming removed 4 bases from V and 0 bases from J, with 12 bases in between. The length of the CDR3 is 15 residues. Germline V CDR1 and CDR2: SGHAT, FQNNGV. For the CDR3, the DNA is TGTGCCAGCAGCTCGACATCTCCACTGAACACTGAAGCTTTCTTT. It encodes CASSSTSPLNTEAFF.

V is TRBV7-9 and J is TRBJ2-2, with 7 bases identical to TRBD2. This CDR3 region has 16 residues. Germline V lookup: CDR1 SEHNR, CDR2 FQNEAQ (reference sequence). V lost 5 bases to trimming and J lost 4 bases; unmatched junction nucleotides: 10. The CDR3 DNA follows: TGTGCCAGCAGCCCGAGAGGGAGGGGATTCACCGGGGAGCTGTTTTTT. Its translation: CASSPRGRGFTGELFF.

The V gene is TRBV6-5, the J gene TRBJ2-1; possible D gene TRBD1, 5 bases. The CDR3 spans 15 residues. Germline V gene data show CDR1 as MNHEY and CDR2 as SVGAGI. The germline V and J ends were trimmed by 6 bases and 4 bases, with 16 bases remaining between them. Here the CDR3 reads CASRIMVQDYNEQFF. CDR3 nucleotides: TGTGCCAGCAGAATAATGGTACAGGATTACAATGAGCAGTTCTTC.

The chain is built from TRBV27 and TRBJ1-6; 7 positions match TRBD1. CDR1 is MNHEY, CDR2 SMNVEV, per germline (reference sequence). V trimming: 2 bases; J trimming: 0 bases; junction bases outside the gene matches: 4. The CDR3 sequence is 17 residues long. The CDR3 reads CASSLMGQSSYNSPLHF. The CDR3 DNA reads TGTGCCAGCAGTTTAATGGGACAGAGCTCCTATAATTCACCCCTCCACTTT.

Written as DNA, the CDR3 is TGTGCCAGCAATCTCTACTCTGGAAACACCATATATTTT. This translates into CASNLYSGNTIYF. The chain carries TRBV6-6 and TRBJ1-3; D is unclear. The length of the CDR3 is 13 residues. Per the germline V gene, CDR1 is MNHNY and CDR2 is SVGAGI (reference sequence). V lost 7 bases to trimming and J lost 0 bases, with 7 bases between them.

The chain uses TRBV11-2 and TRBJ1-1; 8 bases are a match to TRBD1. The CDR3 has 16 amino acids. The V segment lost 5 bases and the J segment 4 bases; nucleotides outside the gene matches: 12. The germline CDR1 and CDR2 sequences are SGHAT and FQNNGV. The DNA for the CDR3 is TGTGCCAGCAGCCCCTGGACAGGGAAAGGGGGCACTGAAGCTTTCTTT. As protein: CASSPWTGKGGTEAFF.

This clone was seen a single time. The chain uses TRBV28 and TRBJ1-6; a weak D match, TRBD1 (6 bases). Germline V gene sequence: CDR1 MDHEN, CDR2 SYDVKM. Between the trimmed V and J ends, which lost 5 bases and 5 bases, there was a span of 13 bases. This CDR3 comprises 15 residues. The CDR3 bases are TGTGCCAGCAGTGCTGCAGGGGCTGATAATTCACCCCTCCACTTT. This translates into CASSAAGADNSPLHF.

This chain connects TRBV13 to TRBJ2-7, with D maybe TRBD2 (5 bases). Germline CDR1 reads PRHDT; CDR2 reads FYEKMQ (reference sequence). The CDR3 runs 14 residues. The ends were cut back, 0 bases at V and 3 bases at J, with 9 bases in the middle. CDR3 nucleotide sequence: TGTGCCAGCAGCTTAGGCGGAGGTTTCTACGAGCAGTACTTC. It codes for CASSLGGGFYEQYF.

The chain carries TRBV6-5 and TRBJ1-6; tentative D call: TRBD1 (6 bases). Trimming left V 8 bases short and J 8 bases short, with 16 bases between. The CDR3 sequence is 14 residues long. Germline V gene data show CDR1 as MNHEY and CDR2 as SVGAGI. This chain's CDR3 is CASERGAGDSPLHF. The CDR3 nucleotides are TGTGCCAGCGAACGGGGGGCTGGAGATTCACCCCTCCACTTT.

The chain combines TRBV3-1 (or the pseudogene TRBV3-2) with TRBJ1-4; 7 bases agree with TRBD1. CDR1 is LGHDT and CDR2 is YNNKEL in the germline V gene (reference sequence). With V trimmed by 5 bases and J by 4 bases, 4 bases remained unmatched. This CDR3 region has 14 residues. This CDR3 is CASSSTGYNEKLFF. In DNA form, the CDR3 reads TGTGCCAGCAGCTCGACAGGGTATAATGAAAAACTGTTTTTT.

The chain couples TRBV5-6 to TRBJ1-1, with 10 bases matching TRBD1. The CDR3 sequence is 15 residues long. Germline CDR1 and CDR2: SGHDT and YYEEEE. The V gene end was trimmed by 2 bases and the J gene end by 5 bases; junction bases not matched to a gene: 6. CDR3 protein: CASSFRDRGSTEAFF. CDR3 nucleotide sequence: TGTGCCAGCAGCTTCCGGGACAGGGGAAGTACTGAAGCTTTCTTT.

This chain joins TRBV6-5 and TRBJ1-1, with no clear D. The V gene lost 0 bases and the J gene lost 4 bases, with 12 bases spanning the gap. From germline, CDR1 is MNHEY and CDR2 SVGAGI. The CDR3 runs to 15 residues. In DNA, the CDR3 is TGTGCCAGCAGTTACTCGTCGAGGGCGGGCACTGAAGCTTTCTTT. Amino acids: CASSYSSRAGTEAFF.

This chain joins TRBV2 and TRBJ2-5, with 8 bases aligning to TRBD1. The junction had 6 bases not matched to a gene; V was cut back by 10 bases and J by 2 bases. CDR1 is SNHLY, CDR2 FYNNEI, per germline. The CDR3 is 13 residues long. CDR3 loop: CATNGQGQETQYF. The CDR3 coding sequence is TGTGCCACAAACGGACAGGGACAAGAGACCCAGTACTTC.

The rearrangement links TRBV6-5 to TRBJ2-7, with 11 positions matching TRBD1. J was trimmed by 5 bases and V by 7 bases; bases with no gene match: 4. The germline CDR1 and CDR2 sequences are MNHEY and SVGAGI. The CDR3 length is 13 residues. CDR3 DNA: TGTGCCAGCACGGACAGGGGGCCTAACGAGCAGTACTTC. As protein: CASTDRGPNEQYF.

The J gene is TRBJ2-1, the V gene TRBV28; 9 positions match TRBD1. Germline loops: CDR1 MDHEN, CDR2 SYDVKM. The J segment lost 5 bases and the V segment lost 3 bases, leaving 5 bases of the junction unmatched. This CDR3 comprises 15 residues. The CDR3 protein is CASSFFGTGNNEQFF. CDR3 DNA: TGTGCCAGCAGTTTCTTCGGGACAGGGAACAATGAGCAGTTCTTC.

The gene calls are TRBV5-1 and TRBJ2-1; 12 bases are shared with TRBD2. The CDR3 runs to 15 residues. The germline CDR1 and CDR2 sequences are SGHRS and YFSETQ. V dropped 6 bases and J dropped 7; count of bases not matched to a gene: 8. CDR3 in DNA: TGCGCCAGCAAACCACTAGCGGGGGGTGTGAATGAGCAGTTCTTC. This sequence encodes CASKPLAGGVNEQFF.

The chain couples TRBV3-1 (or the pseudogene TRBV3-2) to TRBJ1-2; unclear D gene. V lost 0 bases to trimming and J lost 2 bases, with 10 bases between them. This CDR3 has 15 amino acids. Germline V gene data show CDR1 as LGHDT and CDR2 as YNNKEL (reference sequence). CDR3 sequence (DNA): TGTGCCAGCAGCCAAGATGTAGCGGGAAACTATGGCTACACCTTC. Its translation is CASSQDVAGNYGYTF.

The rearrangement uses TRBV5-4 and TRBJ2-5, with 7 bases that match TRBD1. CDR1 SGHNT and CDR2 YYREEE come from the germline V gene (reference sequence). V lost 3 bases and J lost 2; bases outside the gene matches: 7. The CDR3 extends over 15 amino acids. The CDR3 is CASSSEKTGQETQYF. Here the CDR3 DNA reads TGTGCCAGCAGCTCGGAAAAGACAGGGCAAGAGACCCAGTACTTC. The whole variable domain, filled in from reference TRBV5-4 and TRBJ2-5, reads ETGVTQSPTHLIKTRGQQVTLRCSSQSGHNTVSWYQQALGQGPQFIFQYYREEENGRGNFPPRFSGLQFPNYSSELNVNALELDDSALYLCASSSEKTGQETQYFGPGTRLLVL.

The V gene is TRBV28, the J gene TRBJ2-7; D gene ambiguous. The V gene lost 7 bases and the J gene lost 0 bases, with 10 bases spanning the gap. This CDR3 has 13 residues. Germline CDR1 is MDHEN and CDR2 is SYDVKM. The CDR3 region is CASMTHASYEQYF. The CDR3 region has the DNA TGTGCCAGCATGACTCACGCCTCCTACGAGCAGTACTTC.

The DNA for the CDR3 is TGTGCCAGCAGTTACTACATCTCCGATACGCAGTATTTT. As protein: CASSYYISDTQYF. The chain links TRBV6-5 to TRBJ2-3, with unresolved D. Trimming removed 1 base at V and 6 bases at J, with 8 bases between. The length of the CDR3 is 13 residues. The V gene's germline CDR1 is MNHEY and CDR2 SVGAGI.

CDR3 in amino acids: CASSSSFRGNSPLHF. CDR3 DNA: TGTGCCAGCAGTTCGAGCTTTAGGGGTAATTCACCCCTCCACTTT. The chain has TRBV7-8 and TRBJ1-6; possible D gene TRBD1, 5 bases. Germline CDR1 SGHVS, CDR2 FQNEAQ. This CDR3 contains 15 residues. Trimming took 6 bases from V and 6 from J, leaving 15 bases between them. The full variable domain, in which reference TRBV7-8 and TRBJ1-6 provide the parts outside the CDR3, is GAGVSQSPRYKVAKRGQDVALRCDPISGHVSLFWYQQALGQGPEFLTYFQNEAQLDKSGLPSDRFFAERPEGSVSTLKIQRTQQEDSAVYLCASSSSFRGNSPLHFGNGTRLTVT.

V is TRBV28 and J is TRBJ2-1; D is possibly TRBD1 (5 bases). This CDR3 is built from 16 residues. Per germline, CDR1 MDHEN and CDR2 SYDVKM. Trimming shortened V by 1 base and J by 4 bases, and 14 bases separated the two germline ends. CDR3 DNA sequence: TGTGCCAGCAGTTTATCTTCAGGGTGGAATTACAATGAGCAGTTCTTC. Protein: CASSLSSGWNYNEQFF.

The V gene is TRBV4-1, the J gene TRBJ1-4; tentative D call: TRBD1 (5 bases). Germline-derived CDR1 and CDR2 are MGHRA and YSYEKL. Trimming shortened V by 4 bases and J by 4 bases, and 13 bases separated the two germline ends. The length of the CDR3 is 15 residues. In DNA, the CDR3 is TGCGCCAGCAGCCCGGGTAGGGGAGGTAATGAAAAACTGTTTTTT. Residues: CASSPGRGGNEKLFF.

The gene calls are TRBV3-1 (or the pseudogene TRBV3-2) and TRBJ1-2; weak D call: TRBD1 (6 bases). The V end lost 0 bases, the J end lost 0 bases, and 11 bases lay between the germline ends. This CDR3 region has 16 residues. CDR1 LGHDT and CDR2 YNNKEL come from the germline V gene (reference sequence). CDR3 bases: TGTGCCAGCAGCCAAGATGTGAGGACAGCTAACTATGGCTACACCTTC. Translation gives CASSQDVRTANYGYTF.

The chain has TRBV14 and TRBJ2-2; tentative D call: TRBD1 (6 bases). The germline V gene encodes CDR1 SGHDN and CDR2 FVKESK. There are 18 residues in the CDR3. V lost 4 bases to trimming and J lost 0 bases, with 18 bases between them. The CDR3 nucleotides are TGTGCCAGCAGCCCGAGGACAGCCTTAGAGCCGAACACCGGGGAGCTGTTTTTT. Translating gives CASSPRTALEPNTGELFF.

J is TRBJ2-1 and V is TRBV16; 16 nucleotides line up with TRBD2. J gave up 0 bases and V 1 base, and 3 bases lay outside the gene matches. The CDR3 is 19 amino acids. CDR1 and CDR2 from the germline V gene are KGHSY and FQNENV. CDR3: CASSQWGLAGGSSYNEQFF. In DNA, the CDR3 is TGTGCCAGCAGCCAATGGGGACTAGCGGGGGGGAGCTCCTACAATGAGCAGTTCTTC.

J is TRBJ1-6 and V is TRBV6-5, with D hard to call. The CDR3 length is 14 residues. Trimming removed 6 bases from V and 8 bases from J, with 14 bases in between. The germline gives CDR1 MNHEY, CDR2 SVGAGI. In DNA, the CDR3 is TGTGCCAGCAGCCCCCTAGGCATTGATTCACCCCTCCACTTT. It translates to CASSPLGIDSPLHF.

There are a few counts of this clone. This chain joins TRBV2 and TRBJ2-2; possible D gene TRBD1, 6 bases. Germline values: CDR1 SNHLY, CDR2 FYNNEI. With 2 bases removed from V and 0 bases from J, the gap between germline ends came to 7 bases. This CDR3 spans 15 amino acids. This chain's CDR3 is CASSETGPNTGELFF. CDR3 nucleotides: TGTGCCAGCAGTGAAACAGGGCCGAACACCGGGGAGCTGTTTTTT.